The TCR beta chain described here comes from a study of a mutant IDH1 vaccine in newly diagnosed glioma. Study summary: Before enrollment, the patients had been treated with radiotherapy alone, temozolomide alone, or both together. Most of them had received both.

Time point here: baseline, week 1 (first vaccination visit). The treatment here: pre-vaccination baseline after standard-of-care therapy. Astrocytomas that were new, WHO grade 3 or 4, IDH1-mutant and ATRX-lost were present in the donors. The CDR3 length is 13 residues. CDR1 and CDR2 from the germline V gene are SQVTM and ANQGSEA. Trimming cost V 4 bases and J 4 bases, with 13 bases left between them. Sequencing was performed with immunoSEQ multiplex PCR; in TCRdb, only in-frame clones are kept and a portion is missing. This sample has about 88,000 clones, with around 79% found just once. The rearrangement joins TRBV29-1 to TRBJ1-1; no definite D call. The receptor comes from a man between 35 and 55 years old with glioma. Some clones in this sample may be carry-over from other donors' samples. The sequencing here drew on PBMCs, taken from a glioma patient treated with radiotherapy, temozolomide or both. The CDR3 DNA is TGCAGCGTTGCCGGCGGGGTGACCACTGAAGCTTTCTTT. Translation gives CSVAGGVTTEAFF.